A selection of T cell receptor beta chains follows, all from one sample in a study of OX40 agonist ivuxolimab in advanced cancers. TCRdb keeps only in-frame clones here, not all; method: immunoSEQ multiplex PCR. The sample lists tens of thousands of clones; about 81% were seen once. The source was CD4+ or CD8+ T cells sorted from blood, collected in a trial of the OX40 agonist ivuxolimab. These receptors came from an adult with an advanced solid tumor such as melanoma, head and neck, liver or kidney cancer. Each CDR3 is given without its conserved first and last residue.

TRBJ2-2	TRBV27	ASSAYADPGELF
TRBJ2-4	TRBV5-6	ASSPQLRGLAKNIQY
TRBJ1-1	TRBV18	ASSRTLDRGGTEAF
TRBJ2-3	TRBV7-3	ASSPGSMADTQY
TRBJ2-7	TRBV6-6	ASSLDRTSYEQY
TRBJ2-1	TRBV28	ASFGTSGYNEQF
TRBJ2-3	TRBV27	ASSPGLAGADTQY
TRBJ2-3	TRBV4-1	ASSVHGTATDTQY
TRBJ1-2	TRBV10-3	AISPASGSYT
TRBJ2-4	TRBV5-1	ASSLAPTGIQY
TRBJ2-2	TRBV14	ASSINRGTGELF
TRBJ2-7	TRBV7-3	ASSLTGGGSPSEQY
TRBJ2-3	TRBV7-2	ASSLGGRGTDTQY
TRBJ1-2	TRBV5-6	ASSQAKDRGYGYT
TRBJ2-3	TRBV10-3	AISEGGNTDTQY
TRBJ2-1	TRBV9	ASSVRQDGEQF
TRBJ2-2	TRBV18	ASSPPNSGDTGELF
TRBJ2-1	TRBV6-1	ASSPGLAVDEQF
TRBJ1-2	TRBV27	ASSFRQTDNYGYT
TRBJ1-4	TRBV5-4	ASSLGGTGNEKLF
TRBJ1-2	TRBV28	ASTSDSLLDGYT
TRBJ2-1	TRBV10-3	ASQGSGEKGGEQF
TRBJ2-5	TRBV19	ASSIGPQETQY
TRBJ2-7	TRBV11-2	ASSPRRAESEKQY
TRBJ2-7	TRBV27	ASSSMTSGEQY
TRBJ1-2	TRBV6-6	ASSYREGDRAYGYT
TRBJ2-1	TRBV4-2	ASSQGGNNEQF
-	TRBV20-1	SAINSYEQY
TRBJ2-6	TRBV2	ASRPGVSGANVLT
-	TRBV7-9	ASSLRDRADEQY
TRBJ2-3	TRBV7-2	ASSPAAGGYTQY
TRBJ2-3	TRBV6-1	ASSGQYTDTQY
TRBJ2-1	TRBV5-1	ASSLAKALDEQF
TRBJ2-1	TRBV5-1	ASSLNGESSYNEQF
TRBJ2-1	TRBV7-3	ASSLGTSQDPQF
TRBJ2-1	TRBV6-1	ASSELVAGGQYEQF
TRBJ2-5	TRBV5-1	ASSLDPGQGQETQY
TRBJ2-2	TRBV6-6	ASSGTGVNTGELF
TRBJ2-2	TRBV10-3	AISEGQGASTGELF
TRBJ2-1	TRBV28	ATLRDRVSNEQF
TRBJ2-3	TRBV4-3	ASSQDGPSLEDTQY
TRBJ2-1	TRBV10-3	AISGQGSGYNEQF
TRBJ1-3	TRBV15	ATSIPPPGNTIY
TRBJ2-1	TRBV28	ASNLDGGGDEQF
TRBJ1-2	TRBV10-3	AISEPANYGYT
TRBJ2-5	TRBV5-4	ASSLAYQVQETQY
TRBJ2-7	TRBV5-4	ASSLPGLVSYEQY
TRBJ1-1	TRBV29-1	SVRGARYTEAF
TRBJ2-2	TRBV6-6	VLRVDTGELF